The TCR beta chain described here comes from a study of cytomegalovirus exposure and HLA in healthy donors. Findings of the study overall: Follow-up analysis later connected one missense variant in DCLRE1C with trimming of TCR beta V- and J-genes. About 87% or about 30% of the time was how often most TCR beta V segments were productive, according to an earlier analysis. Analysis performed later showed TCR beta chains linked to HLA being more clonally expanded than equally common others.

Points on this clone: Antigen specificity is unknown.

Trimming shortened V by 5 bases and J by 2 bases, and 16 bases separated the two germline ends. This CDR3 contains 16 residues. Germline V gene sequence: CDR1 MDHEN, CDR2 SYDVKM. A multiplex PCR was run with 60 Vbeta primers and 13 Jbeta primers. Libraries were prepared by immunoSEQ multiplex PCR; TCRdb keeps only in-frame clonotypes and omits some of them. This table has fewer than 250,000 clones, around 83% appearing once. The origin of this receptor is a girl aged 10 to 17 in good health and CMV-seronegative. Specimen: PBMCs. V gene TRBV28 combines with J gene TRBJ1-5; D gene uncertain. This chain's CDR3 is CASSRWARGGNQPQHF. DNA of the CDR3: TGTGCCAGCAGTCGTTGGGCTCGGGGAGGCAATCAGCCCCAGCATTTT. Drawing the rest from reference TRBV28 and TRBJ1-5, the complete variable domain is DVKVTQSSRYLVKRTGEKVFLECVQDMDHENMFWYRQDPGLGLRLIYFSYDVKMKEKGDIPEGYSVSREKKERFSLILESASTNQTSMYLCASSRWARGGNQPQHFGDGTRLSIL.